This TCR beta chain was sequenced during a study of blood T cell repertoires in COVID-19. Overall study: In each case, the material was cDNA or gDNA derived from T cells, B-cell-depleted T cells, or PBMCs.

Germline CDR1 is MNHEY and CDR2 is SMNVEV (reference sequence). This CDR3 spans 16 amino acids. The junction had 15 bases not matched to a gene; V was cut back by 5 bases and J by 9 bases. This clone was recorded once. Per the original methods: Amplification with reference gene primers provided the estimates of nucleated cell counts. This table comes from immunoSEQ multiplex PCR, and its TCRdb copy is limited to in-frame clones, with some not included. That table gives V, J and clone size, and the DNA gave D and trimming. The sample yields more than 75,000 clones, around 80% seen once. The chain has TRBV27 and TRBJ2-1; 8 nucleotides match TRBD2. The sample was peripheral blood. The origin of this receptor is a human donor in a cohort sampled during active COVID-19. CDR3 residues: CASSPYYRGGHSEQFF. The CDR3 nucleotides are TGTGCCAGCAGTCCCTATTACCGGGGGGGTCACAGTGAGCAGTTCTTC.